This is a list of T cell receptor beta chains from one sample in a study of identical twins. One entry per CDR3 protein results from TCRdb running MiXCR on the 5' RACE reads. This table holds around 370,000 distinct CDR3 sequences, 8.5% to 10% found once. Sequences were obtained from naive T cells sorted from blood. These TCRs come from a woman in her 50s in good health. The CDR3 runs from the conserved cysteine through the conserved F or W. The D gene is left open where the match is weak. Rows may omit the clone size; those that give it use once, few, many or a size class.

J | size | D | V | DNA | CDR3
TRBJ2-1 | many | TRBD2 | TRBV7-2 | TGTGCCAGCAGCTTGACTGGGACTAGCATCGACAATGAGCAGTTCTTC | CASSLTGTSIDNEQFF
TRBJ1-1 | - | TRBD1 | TRBV12-3/TRBV12-4 | TGTGCCAGCAGTTTAGACATAGGGGGACAGGTCTGGCGTTCTTTCTTT | CASSLDIGGQVWRSFF
TRBJ2-7 | - | - | TRBV25-1 | TGTGCCAGCAGTGCGTCCGGGACAATCTCCTACGAGCAGTACTTC | CASSASGTISYEQYF
TRBJ1-1 | - | - | TRBV2 | TGTGCCAGCAGACAGGGTGAAGCTTTCTTT | CASRQGEAFF
TRBJ2-3 | many | TRBD1 | TRBV29-1 | TGCAGCGTAGTTACAGGGGGTTGGACAGATACGCAGTATTTT | CSVVTGGWTDTQYF
TRBJ1-2 | many | TRBD1 | TRBV12-3/TRBV12-4 | TGTGCCAGCACCAAAGACAGGGTGCTTGGCTACACCTTC | CASTKDRVLGYTF
TRBJ1-2 | - | - | TRBV21-1 | TGTGCCAGCAGCAAAGGTCCAGGTAGACATGGCTACACCTTC | CASSKGPGRHGYTF
TRBJ2-5 | - | TRBD2 | TRBV24-1 | TGTGCCACCAGTGATTTGCCTAGCGGGGATAAAGAGACCCAGTACTTC | CATSDLPSGDKETQYF
TRBJ2-1 | many | TRBD2 | TRBV4-2 | TGTGCCAGCAGCCGAATACCGGGACTAGATCCTCATGAGCAGTTCTTC | CASSRIPGLDPHEQFF
TRBJ2-3 | few | TRBD2 | TRBV7-8 | TGTGCCAGCAGCTTAGGCTCACTAGCGGGAGATACGCAGTATTTT | CASSLGSLAGDTQYF